This T cell receptor (beta chain) was captured by sequencing in a study of T cells after posttransplantation cyclophosphamide. A marrow graft followed busulfan-fludarabine conditioning, with cyclophosphamide on days +3 and +4. Study conclusions and caveats: Skin or GI-infiltrating T cells shared few TRB sequences with blood. Later post-transplant blood repertoires were often dominated by donor CD8+ memory clones.

CDR1 is LGHNT, CDR2 FRNRAP, per germline. The CDR3 length is 16 residues. With 7 bases removed from V and 1 base from J, the gap between germline ends came to 19 bases. This clone was seen many times. Its target is unknown. Clones were sequenced by immunoSEQ multiplex PCR, and TCRdb holds only the in-frame ones, with some missing. The sample holds 12,000 or so clones, and no clone turns up only once. The chain is built from TRBV12-5 and TRBJ1-1, with a possible D match to TRBD1 (6 bases). The specimen comprised PBMCs, sampled after allogeneic stem cell transplant with posttransplant cyclophosphamide. The TCR sequence derives from a female patient in her thirties or forties who received an allogeneic stem cell transplant from a related donor, was CMV-positive, and had acute GVHD only. Some T cells may be transferred from the graft donor. The CDR3 loop reads CASDEILGGPNTEAFF. The CDR3 nucleotides read TGTGCTAGTGACGAGATCCTAGGGGGTCCGAACACTGAAGCTTTCTTT.